The T cell receptor (beta chain) described here comes from a study of identifying expanded T cells in peripheral blood. The study's findings and limits: About 1.2 clones differed between technical replicates, versus approximately 16 and 19 over time. Clone count variance between approximately two-week samples rose with total template count.

Collection occurred without any documented infections or immune events in donors. Sequenced by immunoSEQ multiplex PCR; TCRdb stores in-frame clones only, minus some. Of some 130,000 clones in the sample, 80% to 90% were seen once. The CDR3 length is 18 residues. V lost 4 bases, J lost 4 bases, and 22 bases lay in between. In germline, CDR1 is LNHNV, CDR2 YYDKDF (reference sequence). In the case of this clone: Its specificity is not known.

The sequence was collected from a person aged 18-70 years in good health. V is TRBV15 and J is TRBJ2-2; the D gene is possibly TRBD1 (6 bases). Sequencing input: blood. CDR3 DNA: TGTGCCACCAGCACCCACAGTTCGGGACAATGGGCCACCGGGGAGCTGTTTTTT. It is translated as CATSTHSSGQWATGELFF.